The entry below gives a single T cell receptor (beta chain) sequence along with its context. How the authors handled the data: From reference gene primer amplification, estimates of nucleated cell counts were derived. Repertoires were generated with immunoSEQ multiplex PCR, while TCRdb's copy carries only in-frame clones and drops some. V and J calls and clone size are copied from that table; D and trimming were computed from the DNA. The sample includes about 330,000 clones, around four fifths of them seen just once. This specimen comes from a study of blood T cell repertoires in COVID-19. Study overall: COVID-19 samples, acute and convalescent, were from the United States, Italy and Spain.

After removal of 1 base from V and 1 base from J, the junction contained 4 bases not matched to a gene. Germline values: CDR1 LGHNA, CDR2 YSLEER. CDR3 size: 16 residues. Sequenced material: peripheral blood. The clonotype originates from a woman aged 45-65 years with acute or convalescent COVID-19. The chain uses TRBV4-3 and TRBJ2-1, with TRBD2 matching 7 bases. CDR3 nucleotide sequence: TGCGCCAGCAGCCAAGGGGGGACTAAATCCTACAATGAGCAGTTCTTC. As protein: CASSQGGTKSYNEQFF.